This is a list of T cell receptor beta chains from one sample in a study of blood T cell repertoires in COVID-19. Assay: immunoSEQ multiplex PCR; the TCRdb copy retains only in-frame clones and omits some. Of about 170,000 clones listed, around 91% are singletons. The sequenced sample consisted of PBMCs or T cells enriched from blood (not recorded which). All receptors derive from a woman younger than 30 who had recovered from COVID-19. Both conserved end residues are part of each CDR3. D genes are given only for firm matches. Rows give clone size only sometimes, using once, few, many, or a class for an expanded clone.

V: TRBV2; size: -; J: TRBJ1-1; D: -; DNA: TGTGCCAGCAGTCCGGGTACATTTGAAGCTTTCTTT; CDR3: CASSPGTFEAFF
V: TRBV12-5; size: -; J: TRBJ2-1; D: -; DNA: TGTGCTAGTGGTAGGGGGTCCTACAATGAGCAGTTCTTC; CDR3: CASGRGSYNEQFF
V: TRBV6-5; size: -; J: TRBJ1-3; D: -; DNA: TGTGCCAGCAGTGACTCCAGGGTCCAGACCATATATTTT; CDR3: CASSDSRVQTIYF
V: TRBV18; size: -; J: TRBJ1-1; D: -; DNA: TGTGCCAGCTCTCCCACGGGCACTGAAGCTTTCTTT; CDR3: CASSPTGTEAFF
V: TRBV29-1; size: -; J: TRBJ2-7; D: -; DNA: TGCAGCGTTGAATTAGAGTCGGGGTCCTACGAGCAGTACTTC; CDR3: CSVELESGSYEQYF
V: TRBV2; size: -; J: TRBJ2-3; D: -; DNA: TGTGCCAGGACCCCCTGGAGGGCCAATCGAACAGATACGCAGTATTTT; CDR3: CARTPWRANRTDTQYF
V: TRBV5-6; size: -; J: TRBJ2-7; D: -; DNA: TGTGCCAGCAGCTTGTTCCAGGGGCGCTACGAGCAGTACTTC; CDR3: CASSLFQGRYEQYF
V: TRBV29-1; size: -; J: TRBJ1-2; D: TRBD1; DNA: TGCAGCGTTGTACGATTTCGGGACAGGGGGCCCAGGGACGGCTACACCTTC; CDR3: CSVVRFRDRGPRDGYTF
V: TRBV9; size: -; J: TRBJ2-1; D: TRBD2; DNA: TGTGCCAGCAGCGTATCTAGCGGGCCTTACAATGAGCAGTTCTTC; CDR3: CASSVSSGPYNEQFF
V: TRBV7-7; size: -; J: TRBJ2-7; D: -; DNA: TGTGCTAGCAGCTTAGGGACGGACAGACACTACGAGCAGTACTTC; CDR3: CASSLGTDRHYEQYF
V: TRBV6-1; size: -; J: TRBJ1-2; D: -; DNA: TGTGCCAGCAGTGAAGCCGGTGGGGAGTCTAACTATGGCTACACCTTC; CDR3: CASSEAGGESNYGYTF
V: TRBV6-1; size: -; J: TRBJ2-3; D: -; DNA: TGTGCCAGCAGTGAGGGGGGTTCAGATACGCAGTATTTT; CDR3: CASSEGGSDTQYF
V: TRBV4-2; size: -; J: TRBJ1-4; D: -; DNA: TGTGCCAGCAGCCAAGGGGGAGGGGAAAAACTGTTTTTT; CDR3: CASSQGGGEKLFF
V: TRBV5-6; size: -; J: TRBJ1-2; D: TRBD1; DNA: TGTGCCAGCAGCCGAACAATAACAGGGGGCGCTTACTATGGCTACACCTTC; CDR3: CASSRTITGGAYYGYTF
V: TRBV7-9; size: once; J: TRBJ2-1; D: TRBD1; DNA: TGTGCCAGCAGCCCGCGGACAGGTTGGGGCAATGAGCAGTTCTTC; CDR3: CASSPRTGWGNEQFF
V: TRBV29-1; size: -; J: TRBJ2-1; D: TRBD2; DNA: TGCAGCGTTGATTTTCAGGGCCGCGGGCGGGAGCCCGACAATGAGCAGTTCTTC; CDR3: CSVDFQGRGREPDNEQFF
V: TRBV11-3; size: -; J: TRBJ2-1; D: TRBD2; DNA: TGTGCCAGCACCTTAGCGGGGTGCGGGGTTTACAATGAGCAGTTCTTC; CDR3: CASTLAGCGVYNEQFF
V: TRBV29-1; size: -; J: TRBJ2-1; D: TRBD2; DNA: TGCAGCGCTAGGGGAGCGGGGTACAATGAGCAGTTCTTC; CDR3: CSARGAGYNEQFF
V: TRBV6-4; size: -; J: TRBJ2-1; D: TRBD2; DNA: TGTGCCAGCAGTGAATCTAGCGGCCCCTGGGCCTACAATGAGCAGTTCTTC; CDR3: CASSESSGPWAYNEQFF
V: TRBV5-4; size: -; J: TRBJ2-5; D: TRBD1; DNA: TGTGCCAGCAGCTTGGAGGACAGGGGGCAAGAGACCCAGTACTTC; CDR3: CASSLEDRGQETQYF
V: TRBV6-5; size: -; J: TRBJ2-1; D: TRBD1; DNA: TGTGCCAGCAGTTACCCGGGACAGTTTAGTGAGCAGTTCTTC; CDR3: CASSYPGQFSEQFF
V: TRBV27; size: -; J: TRBJ2-5; D: -; DNA: TGTGCCAGCATCTGCAGGTGTCAAAGTAAGGTTAAGGAGACCCAGTACTTC; CDR3: CASICRCQSKVKETQYF